The 32 T cell receptor beta chains below all came from one sample that was sequenced in a study of TIL therapy for anti-PD-1-resistant metastatic lung cancer. Time point specified: pre-treatment sample, taken before nivolumab and TIL therapy. The immunoSEQ assay was v3. The protocol was immunoSEQ multiplex PCR, while the TCRdb copy is restricted to in-frame clones and leaves out a portion. Of tens of thousands of clones in the sample, 70% to 90% are singletons; the top ten hold 5%. Specimen: blood, collected at baseline. Receptor source: a person between 25 and 80 years old with non-small cell lung cancer.

The chain couples TRBV20-1 to TRBJ2-5; D not certain. Per the germline V gene, CDR1 is DFQATT and CDR2 is SNEGSKA (reference sequence). V lost 6 bases and J 2 bases, leaving 13 bases between the germline ends. There are 13 residues in the CDR3. CDR3 region: CSASGNGQETQYF. As DNA, the CDR3 is TGCAGTGCCAGTGGGAACGGGCAAGAGACCCAGTACTTC.

This chain uses TRBV7-9 with TRBJ2-1; 7 nucleotides align to TRBD2. V lost 2 bases, J lost 5 bases, and 6 bases stayed unmatched. The CDR3 consists of 15 residues. The germline V gene has CDR1 SEHNR and CDR2 FQNEAQ (reference sequence). CDR3 nucleotides: TGTGCCAGCAGCTTAAGCGGGGCCCAGAACAATGAGCAGTTCTTC. It yields the protein CASSLSGAQNNEQFF.

This sequence joins TRBV15 and TRBJ2-3; D unclear. Germline CDR1 and CDR2: LNHNV and YYDKDF (reference sequence). V dropped 3 bases and J dropped 3 bases, with 7 bases sitting between them. The CDR3 contains 13 residues. The CDR3 is CATSRAETDTQYF. Written as DNA, the CDR3 is TGTGCCACCAGCAGGGCAGAGACAGATACGCAGTATTTT.

This clone was detected once. This chain joins TRBV28 and TRBJ2-7; 7 bases line up with TRBD1. The germline CDR1 and CDR2 sequences are MDHEN and SYDVKM. Trimming cost V 6 bases and J 6 bases; bases outside gene matches: 8. The CDR3 covers 13 residues. The CDR3 nucleotides are TGTGCCAGCAGGTTACAGGGGTCTGGCGAGCAGTACTTC. Its translation is CASRLQGSGEQYF.

The chain couples TRBV5-6 to TRBJ2-1, with D unresolved. The CDR3 has 15 residues. The V gene's germline CDR1 is SGHDT and CDR2 YYEEEE. V was clipped by 0 bases and J by 4 bases, with 11 bases between them. The CDR3 coding sequence is TGTGCCAGCAGCTTGGGGTGGGGTATATACAATGAGCAGTTCTTC. Translated: CASSLGWGIYNEQFF.

This clone was detected once. J is TRBJ2-3 and V is TRBV7-9; the D gene is possibly TRBD1 (5 bases). V lost 5 bases, J lost 0 bases, and 15 bases lay in between. The CDR3 extends over 16 amino acids. The V gene's germline CDR1 is SEHNR and CDR2 FQNEAQ (reference sequence). The CDR3 here is CASSLPGRQSTDTQYF. Here the CDR3 DNA reads TGTGCCAGCAGCCTCCCGGGCAGACAGAGCACAGATACGCAGTATTTT.

This clone is labeled medium-sized (0.01 to 0.1%). The rearrangement links TRBV27 to TRBJ1-2; 10 nucleotides align to TRBD1. Germline CDR1 MNHEY, CDR2 SMNVEV (reference sequence). This CDR3 region has 14 residues. V gave up 8 bases and J gave up 6 bases; unmatched junction bases: 9. For the CDR3, the DNA is TGTGCCAGCGGGAACGCGGGACAGGGGAATGGCTACACCTTC. Protein sequence: CASGNAGQGNGYTF.

The rearrangement joins TRBV11-2 to TRBJ1-3; D gene ambiguous. Germline V gene data show CDR1 as SGHAT and CDR2 as FQNNGV. The CDR3 totals 13 residues. Trimming pared 5 bases from V and 2 bases from J, leaving 7 bases between. CDR3 DNA sequence: TGTGCCAGCAGCCGGGATCCTGGAAACACCATATATTTT. Protein: CASSRDPGNTIYF.

The V gene is TRBV7-3, the J gene TRBJ2-7; TRBD1 aligns across 9 bases. Germline V lookup: CDR1 SGHTA, CDR2 FQGTGA. CDR3 length equals 14 residues. After removal of 5 bases from V and 2 bases from J, the junction contained 4 bases not matched to a gene. As DNA, the CDR3 is TGTGCCAGCAGCCCGACAGGGGGTCCCTACGAGCAGTACTTC. Translated: CASSPTGGPYEQYF.

The chain recombines TRBV7-3 with TRBJ2-3; 8 positions match TRBD2. This CDR3 has 15 residues. The ends lost 5 bases at V and 3 bases at J; junction bases unmatched: 7. Germline CDR1 SGHTA, CDR2 FQGTGA. The CDR3 here is CASSPQIAGTDTQYF. CDR3 nucleotide sequence: TGTGCCAGCAGCCCCCAAATAGCGGGAACAGATACGCAGTATTTT.

The V gene is TRBV5-1, the J gene TRBJ2-2; D unresolved. The CDR3 spans 16 residues. Germline V gene lookup returns CDR1 SGHRS and CDR2 YFSETQ. Trimming removed 0 bases at V and 0 bases at J, with 9 bases between. CDR3 loop: CASSLAGFANTGELFF. In DNA form, the CDR3 reads TGCGCCAGCAGCTTGGCAGGATTCGCGAACACCGGGGAGCTGTTTTTT.

The chain employs TRBV6-1 and TRBJ1-5; D remains ambiguous. Germline assignment: CDR1 MNHNS and CDR2 SASEGT. This CDR3 region has 14 residues. The V and J ends lost 3 bases and 2 bases respectively, with 8 bases between them. The DNA for the CDR3 is TGTGCCAGCAGTGACCGGAGCCGCAATCAGCCCCAGCATTTT. This codes for CASSDRSRNQPQHF.

The rearrangement uses TRBV7-2 and TRBJ1-5; 7 nucleotides match TRBD1. The CDR3 spans 15 residues. Germline V gene data show CDR1 as SGHTA and CDR2 as FQGNSA. V lost 3 bases to trimming and J lost 5 bases; unmatched junction nucleotides: 7. The CDR3 sequence is CASSFNRGRDQPQHF. The CDR3 DNA reads as TGTGCCAGCAGCTTCAACAGGGGAAGAGATCAGCCCCAGCATTTT.

The CDR3 region is CASSPTGVRQPQHF. The DNA for the CDR3 is TGTGCCAGCAGTCCGACCGGGGTACGGCAGCCCCAGCATTTT. This sequence joins TRBV6-2 or TRBV6-3 and TRBJ1-5; D remains ambiguous. This CDR3 comprises 14 residues. The germline CDR1 and CDR2 sequences are MNHEY and SVGEGT. Trimming took 5 bases from V and 7 from J, leaving 15 bases between them.

The V call is TRBV7-2, the J call TRBJ2-1; 13 bases are a match to TRBD2. CDR3 size: 18 residues. Germline CDR1 SGHTA, CDR2 FQGNSA. With V trimmed by 5 bases and J by 2 bases, 9 bases remained unmatched. CDR3: CASSKLAGGQAAYNEQFF. CDR3 in DNA: TGTGCCAGCAGCAAACTAGCGGGGGGGCAAGCGGCCTACAATGAGCAGTTCTTC.

The V and J genes are TRBV4-1 and TRBJ2-5; no clear D. The CDR3 is made up of 13 amino acids. Germline assignment: CDR1 MGHRA and CDR2 YSYEKL. V was pared by 2 bases and J by 5 bases, with 9 bases between. DNA of the CDR3: TGCGCCAGCAGCCAATCCGGGTCGGAGACCCAGTACTTC. Protein product: CASSQSGSETQYF.

The chain combines TRBV4-3 with TRBJ2-3; no reliable D call. Germline V gene lookup returns CDR1 LGHNA and CDR2 YSLEER. The length of the CDR3 is 14 residues. The V end lost 0 bases, the J end lost 8 bases, and 12 bases lay between the germline ends. The CDR3 DNA reads as TGCGCCAGCAGCCAAGATCCCCAAAGTGGTACGCAGTATTTT. Its protein is CASSQDPQSGTQYF.

This chain uses TRBV7-9 with TRBJ2-5; tentatively, D is TRBD2 (6 bases). The CDR3 sequence is 19 residues long. Per the germline V gene, CDR1 is SEHNR and CDR2 is FQNEAQ (reference sequence). V lost 0 bases and J 0 bases, leaving 20 bases between the germline ends. The CDR3: CASSLAGGSNILYQETQYF. As DNA, the CDR3 is TGTGCCAGCAGCTTAGCGGGGGGATCTAACATACTGTACCAAGAGACCCAGTACTTC.

This chain connects TRBV15 to TRBJ2-1, with 9 bases lining up with TRBD2. The CDR3 sequence is 20 residues long. From germline, CDR1 is LNHNV and CDR2 YYDKDF (reference sequence). Trimming at V came to 5 bases and at J to 3 bases, leaving 20 bases not matched to a gene. CDR3 region: CATSAERTAYGLASYNEQFF. DNA of the CDR3: TGTGCCACCAGCGCTGAACGGACAGCTTATGGACTAGCGAGCTACAATGAGCAGTTCTTC.

The chain carries TRBV29-1 and TRBJ2-5; 13 nucleotides align to TRBD2. Per germline, CDR1 SQVTM and CDR2 ANQGSEA. J lost 1 base, V lost 2 bases, and 1 base had no gene match. CDR3 size: 15 residues. The CDR3 DNA reads TGCAGCGTTGAAAGGACTAGCGGGGGCCAAGAGACCCAGTACTTC. Translating it yields CSVERTSGGQETQYF.

The chain carries TRBV12-3 or TRBV12-4 and TRBJ2-3; TRBD1 aligns across 8 bases. CDR3 length: 13 amino acids. V lost 5 bases to trimming and J lost 6 bases; unmatched junction nucleotides: 4. For the CDR3, the DNA is TGTGCCAGCAGTAACAGGGGGGCGGATACGCAGTATTTT. It yields the protein CASSNRGADTQYF.

This clone has only one observation. The rearrangement links TRBV11-3 to TRBJ2-3; D is ambiguous. Trimming left V 8 bases short and J 3 bases short, with 9 bases between. The length of the CDR3 is 12 residues. Germline V CDR1 and CDR2: SGHNT, YENEEA. CDR3 amino acids: CASSKGTDTQYF. In DNA, the CDR3 is TGTGCCAGCTCCAAGGGTACAGATACGCAGTATTTT.

This clone was observed a handful of times. The J gene is TRBJ2-3, the V gene TRBV5-1; D may be TRBD2 (5 bases). There are 14 residues in the CDR3. Germline CDR1 reads SGHRS; CDR2 reads YFSETQ. V was clipped by 5 bases and J by 2 bases, with 12 bases between them. The CDR3 spells CASRPDYTTDTQYF. For the CDR3, the DNA is TGCGCCAGCAGACCCGACTATACCACAGATACGCAGTATTTT.

The table lists this clone with a count of one. The gene calls are TRBV11-2 and TRBJ2-7; D call uncertain. Germline-derived CDR1 and CDR2 are SGHAT and FQNNGV. The germline V and J ends were trimmed by 0 bases and 5 bases, with 2 bases remaining between them. The CDR3 length is 11 residues. CDR3 DNA: TGTGCCAGCAGCTTAGAGAACGAGCAGTACTTC. It translates to CASSLENEQYF. Together with reference TRBV11-2 and TRBJ2-7, the CDR3 gives the full variable domain: EAGVAQSPRYKIIEKRQSVAFWCNPISGHATLYWYQQILGQGPKLLIQFQNNGVVDDSQLPKDRFSAERLKGVDSTLKIQPAKLEDSAVYLCASSLENEQYFGPGTRLTVT.

This chain connects TRBV7-2 to TRBJ2-7; the D gene is possibly TRBD2 (5 bases). This CDR3 comprises 14 residues. Trimming pared 0 bases from V and 2 bases from J, leaving 8 bases between. Germline CDR1 SGHTA, CDR2 FQGNSA. CDR3: CASSLAAGTYEQYF. CDR3 coding DNA: TGTGCCAGCAGCTTAGCGGCGGGCACCTACGAGCAGTACTTC.

CDR3 sequence reads: CATSDRGYEQYF. CDR3 DNA sequence: TGTGCCACCAGTGACCGGGGCTACGAGCAGTACTTC. The V call is TRBV24-1, the J call TRBJ2-7; maybe TRBD2 (5 bases). Trimming shortened V by 4 bases and J by 3 bases, and 6 bases separated the two germline ends. Germline CDR1 KGHDR, CDR2 SFDVKD. The CDR3 is 12 residues long.

The V call is TRBV6-5, the J call TRBJ2-7; tentative D call: TRBD2 (6 bases). Trimming removed 6 bases at V and 4 bases at J, with 16 bases between. The germline gives CDR1 MNHEY, CDR2 SVGAGI. The CDR3 extends over 14 amino acids. The CDR3 loop is CASSRTLGGYEQYF. The DNA of the CDR3 is TGTGCCAGCAGCCGCACCCTGGGGGGTTACGAGCAGTACTTC.

V usage is TRBV6-2 or TRBV6-3 and J usage is TRBJ2-5; 7 bases are a match to TRBD1. V lost 6 bases, J lost 2 bases, and 18 bases stayed unmatched. The CDR3 loop spans 18 amino acids. Germline CDR1 reads MNHEY; CDR2 reads SVGEGT. In DNA form, the CDR3 reads TGTGCCAGCAGCTCTTGGGGGCAGGGGGTCTGGGGACAAGAGACCCAGTACTTC. Protein sequence: CASSSWGQGVWGQETQYF.

The chain links TRBV10-1 to TRBJ2-7, with D possibly being TRBD2 (6 bases). This CDR3 spans 12 amino acids. Germline V gene sequence: CDR1 WNHNN, CDR2 SYGVQD (reference sequence). The V and J ends lost 2 bases and 5 bases respectively, with 7 bases between them. CDR3 amino acids: CASSETGDEQYF. The CDR3 DNA is TGCGCCAGCAGTGAGACGGGGGACGAGCAGTACTTC.

This clone was detected once. This chain links TRBV11-2 with TRBJ1-5; D is uncertain. CDR1 is SGHAT and CDR2 is FQNNGV in the germline V gene. The V gene lost 1 base and the J gene lost 9 bases, with 13 bases spanning the gap. This CDR3 spans 14 amino acids. This CDR3 is CASSLVAGKGPQHF. The CDR3 DNA reads TGTGCCAGCAGCTTAGTGGCGGGAAAGGGGCCCCAGCATTTT. Combining the CDR3 with reference TRBV11-2 and TRBJ1-5 gives the whole variable domain EAGVAQSPRYKIIEKRQSVAFWCNPISGHATLYWYQQILGQGPKLLIQFQNNGVVDDSQLPKDRFSAERLKGVDSTLKIQPAKLEDSAVYLCASSLVAGKGPQHFGDGTRLSIL.

This clone has a single count. The chain recombines TRBV6-5 with TRBJ2-7; D is ambiguous. CDR3 length: 14 amino acids. The germline V gene has CDR1 MNHEY and CDR2 SVGAGI. Trimming removed 0 bases from V and 4 bases from J, with 10 bases in between. CDR3 sequence (DNA): TGTGCCAGCAGTTACTCCTTAACGGGTTACGAGCAGTACTTC. Amino acid sequence: CASSYSLTGYEQYF.

The rearrangement uses TRBV6-4 and TRBJ2-3; the D gene is possibly TRBD1 (6 bases). CDR1 is MRHNA and CDR2 is SNTAGT in the germline V gene. The CDR3 contains 10 residues. This CDR3 is CGTGTDTQYF. In DNA form, the CDR3 reads TGTGGGACAGGCACAGATACGCAGTATTTT.